The 4 T cell receptor beta chains given below trace back to one sample, sequenced in a study of blood T cells in healthy people across ages (dated by TCRdb to the mid-2010s). Library generation was performed with 5' RACE. The data were produced on an Illumina HiSeq 2500. A second PCR of roughly 6 to 11 cycles was performed with a sample-barcoded 5' primer and a J-beta primer mix. The raw public reads went through TCRdb reprocessing: fastp at Q25, MiXCR clone calling, in-frame beta chains kept. Rows merge per CDR3 protein into single entries with the most common DNA and genes. The sample table shows about 1.4 million distinct CDR3 sequences, and approximately 59% are seen once. The ten largest account for 5.5% to 8% of the sample. Sequenced sample: blood. The receptor set was obtained from a man between 18 and 29 years old in good health.

V usage is TRBV4-1 and J usage is TRBJ1-1, with D possibly being TRBD1 (6 bases). The germline V gene encodes CDR1 MGHRA and CDR2 YSYEKL. CDR3 length: 15 amino acids. The V gene lost 0 bases and the J gene lost 1 base, with 9 bases spanning the gap. CDR3 DNA sequence: TGCGCCAGCAGCCAAGATCGCAGGGGGAACACTGAAGCTTTCTTT. Translated, it gives CASSQDRRGNTEAFF.

This clonotype has a single count. The rearrangement links TRBV5-1 to TRBJ1-1; tentatively, D is TRBD1 (5 bases). There are 15 residues in the CDR3. The germline V gene encodes CDR1 SGHRS and CDR2 YFSETQ. Trimming shortened V by 4 bases and J by 7 bases, and 20 bases separated the two germline ends. The CDR3 region is CASSLAGDLSLEAFF. The CDR3 DNA reads TGCGCCAGCAGCCTGGCCGGGGACCTCAGTCTTGAAGCTTTCTTT.

CDR3 residues: CASSYTENNEQFF. For the CDR3, the DNA is TGTGCCAGCAGTTACACGGAGAACAATGAGCAGTTCTTC. J is TRBJ2-1 and V is TRBV6-5, with D unclear. Trimming removed 2 bases at V and 5 bases at J, with 7 bases between. The CDR3 has 13 amino acids. The germline CDR1 and CDR2 sequences are MNHEY and SVGAGI.

The CDR3 nucleotides read TGTGCCTGGGATGGTGGGCTAGCGGGAGAAAACGGGGAGCTGTTTTTT. This sequence encodes CAWDGGLAGENGELFF. The V call is TRBV30, the J call TRBJ2-2, with 10 positions matching TRBD2. CDR1 is GTSNPN, CDR2 SVGIG, per germline (reference sequence). The CDR3 contains 16 residues. V trimming: 5 bases; J trimming: 7 bases; junction bases outside the gene matches: 13. Full variable domain (rest looked up from reference TRBV30 and TRBJ2-2): SQTIHQWPATLVQPVGSPLSLECTVEGTSNPNLYWYRQAAGRGLQLLFYSVGIGQISSEVPQNLSASRPQDRQFILSSKKLLLSDSGFYLCAWDGGLAGENGELFFGEGSRLTVL.